This T cell receptor beta chain stems from a study of a mutant IDH1 vaccine in newly diagnosed glioma. On the study more broadly: A 62.5% male, approximately 38% female split and a mean age of around 41 years characterized treated patients. It was radiotherapy, temozolomide, or both that patients received previously, with most receiving both.

This clone has only a few counts. Antigen: not known. This sample's time point: week 23, last vaccination. The investigators gave 300 ug of mutant IDH1 20-mer peptide in each vaccine dose, together with topical imiquimod. Only in-frame clones appear in the TCRdb table, and some are missing; sequencing was by immunoSEQ multiplex PCR. The sample gives some 38,000 clones, 75% to 85% of which show up once; 5% to 5.5% is in the top ten. The V segment lost 6 bases and the J segment 2 bases; nucleotides outside the gene matches: 6. The CDR3 extends over 14 amino acids. Per germline, CDR1 LNHDA and CDR2 SQIVND (reference sequence).

The clonotype was recovered from a middle-aged man with glioma. V gene TRBV19 combines with J gene TRBJ1-1; 7 nucleotides line up with TRBD1. Source: PBMCs, taken from a glioma patient whose treatment included an IDH1 peptide vaccine. CDR3 sequence reads: CASSTGVRNTEAFF. The CDR3 DNA follows: TGTGCCAGTAGCACAGGGGTTAGAAACACTGAAGCTTTCTTT.